One and the same sample provided the 10 T cell receptor beta chains below, sequenced in a study of cytomegalovirus exposure and HLA in healthy donors. Vbeta (60) and Jbeta (13) primers were used in the PCR. The table came from immunoSEQ multiplex PCR; TCRdb's copy has only in-frame clones and leaves some out. The sample shows tens of thousands of clones, about 70% of them seen only once. The sequenced sample was PBMCs. The receptors stem from a male donor in good health and CMV-seropositive.

V usage is TRBV7-9 and J usage is TRBJ1-2, with 7 positions matching TRBD1. This CDR3 contains 17 residues. With V trimmed by 1 base and J by 2 bases, 10 bases remained unmatched. The germline V gene encodes CDR1 SEHNR and CDR2 FQNEAQ (reference sequence). The CDR3 region has the DNA TGTGCCAGCAGCTTAGTTCATTCAGGGGGATTCAACTATGGCTACACCTTC. Amino acids: CASSLVHSGGFNYGYTF.

J is TRBJ2-1 and V is TRBV28, with 7 positions matching TRBD2. The CDR3 contains 14 residues. Germline CDR1 reads MDHEN; CDR2 reads SYDVKM. V dropped 5 bases and J dropped 6; count of bases not matched to a gene: 7. The CDR3 sequence is CASSTGTTPNEQFF. The CDR3 DNA follows: TGTGCCAGCAGTACCGGGACTACCCCCAATGAGCAGTTCTTC.

In its sample, this clone was seen a few times. This CDR3 is also generated by other DNA sequences in the sample. The chain is built from TRBV9 and TRBJ2-7, with 8 nucleotides matching TRBD1. CDR1 is SGDLS, CDR2 YYNGEE, per germline. This CDR3 is 15 amino acids long. Trimming cost V 1 base and J 6 bases; bases outside gene matches: 9. CDR3 DNA: TGTGCCAGCAGCGTAATACCAGGACAGGGAACCGAGCAGTACTTC. It codes for CASSVIPGQGTEQYF. Variable domain in full (rest from reference TRBV9 and TRBJ2-7): DSGVTQTPKHLITATGQRVTLRCSPRSGDLSVYWYQQSLDQGLQFLIQYYNGEERAKGNILERFSAQQFPDLHSELNLSSLELGDSALYFCASSVIPGQGTEQYFGPGTRLTVT.

The chain has TRBV7-9 and TRBJ1-1; the match to TRBD1 covers 7 bases. The CDR3 runs 17 residues. In germline, CDR1 is SEHNR, CDR2 FQNEAQ (reference sequence). V shed 0 bases, J shed 3 bases, and the junction held 10 bases outside the gene matches. The CDR3 sequence: CASSLALVIGGDTEAFF. In nucleotides, the CDR3 is TGTGCCAGCAGCTTAGCGCTGGTGATAGGGGGCGACACTGAAGCTTTCTTT.

This chain connects TRBV21-1 to TRBJ1-2; TRBD1, the D gene given by the table, was not confirmed from the DNA. TRBV21-1 has pseudogene status. CDR3 length: 16 residues. The CDR3 DNA reads TGTGCCAGCAGCAAACGGGCAGGGACAACTAACTATGGCTACACCTTC. Encoded protein: CASSKRAGTTNYGYTF.

This chain connects TRBV9 to TRBJ1-6; no firm D call. Germline V gene lookup returns CDR1 SGDLS and CDR2 YYNGEE. Trimming removed 4 bases from V and 8 bases from J, with 16 bases in between. This CDR3 comprises 15 residues. In nucleotides, the CDR3 is TGTGCCAGCAGCCCATCCATCGGTTTCGATTCACCCCTCCACTTT. Translated: CASSPSIGFDSPLHF. Looking up the rest from reference TRBV9 and TRBJ1-6 gives the full variable domain: DSGVTQTPKHLITATGQRVTLRCSPRSGDLSVYWYQQSLDQGLQFLIQYYNGEERAKGNILERFSAQQFPDLHSELNLSSLELGDSALYFCASSPSIGFDSPLHFGNGTRLTVT.

The chain couples TRBV11-2 to TRBJ2-7; D might be TRBD1 (5 bases). CDR3 size: 14 residues. V shed 3 bases and J shed 0 bases, with 9 bases lying between them. Germline CDR1 is SGHAT and CDR2 is FQNNGV. This CDR3 reads CASSLTDISYEQYF. The DNA of the CDR3 is TGTGCCAGCAGCTTGACAGACATCTCCTACGAGCAGTACTTC.

This clone has a handful of counts. This chain uses TRBV6-5 with TRBJ1-1; 8 nucleotides align to TRBD1. V dropped 4 bases and J dropped 1; count of bases not matched to a gene: 2. Germline V lookup: CDR1 MNHEY, CDR2 SVGAGI. This CDR3 region has 14 residues. This CDR3 reads CASSSGTGNTEAFF. In DNA, the CDR3 is TGTGCCAGCAGTTCGGGGACAGGGAACACTGAAGCTTTCTTT.

The chain carries TRBV9 and TRBJ2-2, with D perhaps TRBD2 (7 bases). V lost 3 bases and J lost 4, with 13 bases in between. This CDR3 contains 15 residues. Germline CDR1 and CDR2: SGDLS and YYNGEE. The CDR3 bases are TGTGCCAGCAGCGAGGGGGGGGGAGGCACCGGGGAGCTGTTTTTT. Protein sequence: CASSEGGGGTGELFF.

This clone was counted a few times. V and J are TRBV5-4 and TRBJ2-5, with 7 bases identical to TRBD2. J gave up 0 bases and V 4 bases, and 9 bases lay outside the gene matches. This CDR3 spans 16 amino acids. Germline assignment: CDR1 SGHNT and CDR2 YYREEE (reference sequence). CDR3 bases: TGTGCCAGCAGCGACGGGGGGAGGGTCGACCAAGAGACCCAGTACTTC. Amino acids: CASSDGGRVDQETQYF.